The next 25 T cell receptor beta chains were all read from a single sample in a study of blood T cell repertoires in COVID-19. Here immunoSEQ multiplex PCR was the method, and the copy in TCRdb shows in-frame clones only, minus some. The sample has roughly 100,000 clones; roughly 80% are singletons. Input material: peripheral blood. These receptors all stem from an elderly man with COVID-19, enrolled during active disease.

V is TRBV3-1 (or the pseudogene TRBV3-2) and J is TRBJ1-4; 10 bases agree with TRBD1. The V segment lost 7 bases and the J segment 4 bases; nucleotides outside the gene matches: 3. The CDR3 consists of 14 residues. Germline V lookup: CDR1 LGHDT, CDR2 YNNKEL (reference sequence). CDR3 residues: CASTRTGGNEKLFF. Written as DNA, the CDR3 is TGTGCCAGCACCCGGACAGGGGGTAATGAAAAACTGTTTTTT.

The chain uses TRBV19 and TRBJ1-1, with D maybe TRBD1 (5 bases). CDR3 length: 16 amino acids. The germline V and J ends were trimmed by 3 bases and 1 base, with 15 bases remaining between them. Germline CDR1 LNHDA, CDR2 SQIVND (reference sequence). The CDR3 nucleotides read TGTGCCAGTAGTATCTCCGGGGGGGGAACGAACACTGAAGCTTTCTTT. The encoded protein is CASSISGGGTNTEAFF.

The chain recombines TRBV10-3 with TRBJ2-3; TRBD2 matches at 14 bases. The J segment lost 5 bases and the V segment lost 6 bases, leaving 4 bases of the junction unmatched. Looked up from germline, CDR1 is ENHRY and CDR2 is SYGVKD. CDR3 length equals 15 residues. This CDR3 reads CAIRNGTSGGDTQYF. The CDR3 coding sequence is TGTGCCATCAGGAATGGGACTAGCGGGGGAGATACGCAGTATTTT.

The rearrangement uses TRBV10-2 and TRBJ1-1, with D maybe TRBD1 (5 bases). The germline CDR1 and CDR2 sequences are WSHSY and SAAADI. Trimming left V 6 bases short and J 5 bases short, with 10 bases between. The CDR3 covers 12 residues. The DNA of the CDR3 is TGCGCCAGCAGCCAGGGTGGAACTGAAGCTTTCTTT. It codes for CASSQGGTEAFF.

This chain uses TRBV10-3 with TRBJ1-6; TRBD1 aligns across 8 bases. CDR1 is ENHRY and CDR2 is SYGVKD in the germline V gene. The V segment lost 3 bases and the J segment 7 bases; nucleotides outside the gene matches: 5. The CDR3 loop spans 15 amino acids. CDR3 sequence (DNA): TGTGCCATCAGTGACCCCACAGGGGGGAATTCACCCCTCCACTTT. This codes for CAISDPTGGNSPLHF.

The rearrangement uses TRBV6-1 and TRBJ1-6; 7 nucleotides line up with TRBD1. The V and J ends lost 3 bases and 10 bases, in that order; junction bases with no gene match: 6. Germline V gives CDR1 MNHNS, CDR2 SASEGT. The CDR3 spans 14 residues. Here the CDR3 DNA reads TGTGCCAGCAGTGAGGGGGACAGTTACTCACCCCTCCACTTT. Protein sequence: CASSEGDSYSPLHF.

This clone was picked up one time. The V gene is TRBV18, the J gene TRBJ1-3; maybe TRBD1 (5 bases). The ends were cut back, 1 base at V and 0 bases at J, with 10 bases in the middle. Germline loops: CDR1 KGHSH, CDR2 LQKENI. This CDR3 has 16 residues. The DNA for the CDR3 is TGTGCCAGCTCACCACTGGACACGAGCTCTGGAAACACCATATATTTT. It is translated as CASSPLDTSSGNTIYF. The variable domain in full, completed from reference TRBV18 and TRBJ1-3, reads NAGVMQNPRHLVRRRGQEARLRCSPMKGHSHVYWYRQLPEEGLKFMVYLQKENIIDESGMPKERFSAEFPKEGPSILRIQQVVRGDSAAYFCASSPLDTSSGNTIYFGEGSWLTVV.

This chain joins TRBV10-3 and TRBJ2-1; TRBD2 matches 13 bases. This CDR3 is built from 15 residues. Germline loops: CDR1 ENHRY, CDR2 SYGVKD. V lost 6 bases and J lost 6; bases outside the gene matches: 5. The CDR3 nucleotides read TGTGCCATCAGATCTACTAGCGGGGGGGCCAATGAGCAGTTCTTC. Its translation: CAIRSTSGGANEQFF.

This clone was picked up a small number of times. The chain employs TRBV27 and TRBJ2-7; tentative D call: TRBD2 (6 bases). This CDR3 contains 15 residues. Germline V gene lookup returns CDR1 MNHEY and CDR2 SMNVEV (reference sequence). The V and J ends lost 1 base and 3 bases respectively, with 13 bases between them. Here the CDR3 reads CASSLLGEDYYEQYF. The CDR3 DNA reads as TGTGCCAGCAGTTTATTGGGGGAGGACTACTACGAGCAGTACTTC.

The rearrangement links TRBV4-3 to TRBJ1-2; D is unresolved. V was pared by 0 bases and J by 4 bases, with 12 bases between. Germline V gene data show CDR1 as LGHNA and CDR2 as YSLEER. The CDR3 sequence is 15 residues long. CDR3 coding DNA: TGCGCCAGCAGCCAAGATTTTTCCAGTTCCTATGGCTACACCTTC. Translating it yields CASSQDFSSSYGYTF.

The rearrangement uses TRBV5-1 and TRBJ1-4, with 10 bases matching TRBD1. This CDR3 spans 14 amino acids. CDR1 and CDR2 (germline): SGHRS, YFSETQ. With V trimmed by 3 bases and J by 6 bases, 2 bases remained unmatched. The CDR3 DNA reads TGCGCCAGCAGCTCGGGACAGGGGCATGAAAAACTGTTTTTT. Amino acid sequence: CASSSGQGHEKLFF.

CDR3 sequence reads: CASRALRGRWETQYF. DNA of the CDR3: TGTGCCAGCAGAGCTCTCAGGGGGCGCTGGGAGACCCAGTACTTC. The gene calls are TRBV11-2 and TRBJ2-5; TRBD1 agrees at 8 bases. Germline CDR1 is SGHAT and CDR2 is FQNNGV. The CDR3 has 15 residues. Trimming removed 6 bases from V and 5 bases from J; junction bases left unmatched: 11.

This chain uses TRBV30 with TRBJ2-2, with TRBD2 as a possible D gene (6 bases). This CDR3 comprises 14 residues. CDR1 and CDR2 from the germline V gene are GTSNPN and SVGIG (reference sequence). The V end was cut by 0 bases, the J end by 8 bases, with 13 bases between. CDR3 in DNA: TGTGCCTGGAGTGTACGGAGGGACCTAGGGGAGCTGTTTTTT. Its translation is CAWSVRRDLGELFF.

This chain connects TRBV27 to TRBJ1-6; D may be TRBD1 (6 bases). Between the trimmed V and J ends, which lost 10 bases and 3 bases, there was a span of 28 bases. From germline, CDR1 is MNHEY and CDR2 SMNVEV (reference sequence). The CDR3 covers 19 residues. CDR3 sequence (DNA): TGTGCCACCTACCCCCTTAAACTCGGACAGCCGAACTATAATTCACCCCTCCACTTT. Protein product: CATYPLKLGQPNYNSPLHF.

The chain joins TRBV29-1 to TRBJ1-6; TRBD1 is a possible D gene (5 bases). This CDR3 is 13 amino acids long. Trimming shortened V by 3 bases and J by 7 bases, and 10 bases separated the two germline ends. Germline assignment: CDR1 SQVTM and CDR2 ANQGSEA. In DNA, the CDR3 is TGCAGCGTTGAGGTGGGGGGGAATTCACCCCTCCACTTT. Residues: CSVEVGGNSPLHF.

The chain has TRBV28 and TRBJ2-5, with a tentative D call TRBD1 (6 bases). The CDR3 sequence is 17 residues long. CDR1 is MDHEN and CDR2 is SYDVKM in the germline V gene. Trimming cost V 6 bases and J 5 bases, with 25 bases left between them. In nucleotides, the CDR3 is TGTGCCAGCAGCCTAACCCCCCCAGGGGCCTTAAGCGAGACCCAGTACTTC. It specifies CASSLTPPGALSETQYF.

This clone occurred a few times. The chain is built from TRBV19 and TRBJ2-5; 7 bases map to TRBD1. The junction had 12 bases not matched to a gene; V was cut back by 5 bases and J by 0 bases. Germline V gene sequence: CDR1 LNHDA, CDR2 SQIVND (reference sequence). This CDR3 spans 17 amino acids. The CDR3, as DNA: TGTGCCAGTAGTTCTGCCCGGGACAGAAGGTACCAAGAGACCCAGTACTTC. Its translation is CASSSARDRRYQETQYF.

J is TRBJ1-2 and V is TRBV30; TRBD1 might be the D (5 bases). CDR3 length: 11 residues. Trimming left V 5 bases short and J 5 bases short, with 9 bases between. CDR1 and CDR2 from the germline V gene are GTSNPN and SVGIG (reference sequence). The CDR3 region has the DNA TGTGCCTGGGGGCGGGGGTATGGCTACACCTTC. It yields the protein CAWGRGYGYTF.

V and J are TRBV25-1 and TRBJ1-6, with 8 bases aligning to TRBD1. The CDR3 totals 17 residues. Looked up from germline, CDR1 is MGHDK and CDR2 is SYGVNS. V lost 5 bases, J lost 6 bases, and 12 bases stayed unmatched. The CDR3 DNA reads TGTGCCAGCAGTCCCTCCGGGACAGGTATCGGTAATTCACCCCTCCACTTT. Translating it yields CASSPSGTGIGNSPLHF.

The chain carries TRBV7-8 and TRBJ1-4, with D possibly TRBD1 on 6 matching bases. The CDR3 is 15 amino acids. V shed 7 bases and J shed 2 bases, with 14 bases lying between them. Per the germline V gene, CDR1 is SGHVS and CDR2 is FQNEAQ. In DNA, the CDR3 is TGTGCCAGCACCCCAAGGACAGCGACTAATGAAAAACTGTTTTTT. This codes for CASTPRTATNEKLFF.

The J gene is TRBJ2-3, the V gene TRBV11-3; TRBD2 agrees at 7 bases. V lost 4 bases and J lost 6; bases outside the gene matches: 7. Germline CDR1 SGHNT, CDR2 YENEEA. The CDR3 sequence is 14 residues long. DNA for the CDR3: TGTGCCAGCAGCTCTGGCGGGGGAAGGGATACGCAGTATTTT. Translating gives CASSSGGGRDTQYF. Variable domain in full (rest from reference TRBV11-3 and TRBJ2-3): EAGVVQSPRYKIIEKKQPVAFWCNPISGHNTLYWYLQNLGQGPELLIRYENEEAVDDSQLPKDRFSAERLKGVDSTLKIQPAELGDSAVYLCASSSGGGRDTQYFGPGTRLTVL.

The chain combines TRBV7-9 with TRBJ2-1, with 12 bases identical to TRBD2. Looked up from germline, CDR1 is SEHNR and CDR2 is FQNEAQ (reference sequence). With 5 bases clipped from V and 3 bases from J, the junction kept 8 bases outside the gene matches. CDR3 length: 17 amino acids. The CDR3 reads CASSPGLAGYYYNEQFF. The DNA of the CDR3 is TGTGCCAGCAGCCCAGGACTAGCGGGATATTACTACAATGAGCAGTTCTTC.

This clone was counted only a few times. The chain recombines TRBV13 with TRBJ2-7; D is unresolved. CDR1 is PRHDT and CDR2 is FYEKMQ in the germline V gene (reference sequence). The CDR3 extends over 13 amino acids. Trimming pared 5 bases from V and 4 bases from J, leaving 12 bases between. DNA for the CDR3: TGTGCCAGCAGCCCGCCTTCCAGGTACGAGCAGTACTTC. It translates to CASSPPSRYEQYF.

The V call is TRBV19, the J call TRBJ1-2; the match to TRBD1 covers 10 bases. This CDR3 spans 16 amino acids. Trimming took 6 bases from V and 5 from J; bases not matched to a gene: 12. CDR1 is LNHDA and CDR2 is SQIVND in the germline V gene (reference sequence). The CDR3 DNA sequence: TGTGCCAGTAGGGTTCAGGGACAGGGGCAAGGTTATGGCTACACCTTC. Its protein is CASRVQGQGQGYGYTF.

The V gene is TRBV6-2 or TRBV6-3, the J gene TRBJ2-7, with 9 nucleotides matching TRBD1. Germline CDR1 and CDR2: MNHEY and SVGEGT. With V trimmed by 4 bases and J by 4 bases, 11 bases remained unmatched. This CDR3 region has 16 residues. The CDR3 nucleotides are TGTGCCAGCAGTTTCGGCCCGGACAGGGGTGGATACGAGCAGTACTTC. Encoded protein: CASSFGPDRGGYEQYF.